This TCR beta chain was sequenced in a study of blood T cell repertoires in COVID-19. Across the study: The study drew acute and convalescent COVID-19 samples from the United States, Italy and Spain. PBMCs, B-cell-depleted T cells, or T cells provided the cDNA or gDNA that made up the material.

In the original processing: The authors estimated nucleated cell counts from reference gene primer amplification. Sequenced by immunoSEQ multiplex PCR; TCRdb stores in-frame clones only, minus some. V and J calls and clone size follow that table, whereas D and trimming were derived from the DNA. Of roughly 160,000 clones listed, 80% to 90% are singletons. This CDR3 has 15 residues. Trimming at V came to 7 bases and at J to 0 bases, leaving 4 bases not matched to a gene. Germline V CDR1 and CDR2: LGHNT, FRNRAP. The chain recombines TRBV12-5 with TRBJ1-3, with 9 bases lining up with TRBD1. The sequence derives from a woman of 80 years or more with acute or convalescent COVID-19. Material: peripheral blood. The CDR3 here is CASAMTGGSGNTIYF. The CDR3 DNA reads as TGTGCTAGTGCCATGACAGGGGGCTCTGGAAACACCATATATTTT.